The rows below give T cell receptor beta chains drawn from one sample of a study of cytomegalovirus exposure and HLA in healthy donors. Libraries were prepared by immunoSEQ multiplex PCR; TCRdb keeps only in-frame clonotypes and omits some of them. The sample has fewer than 200,000 clones; about 81% are singletons. The sequenced sample was PBMCs. The receptors come from a woman aged 18-29 years in good health and CMV-seronegative. The CDR3 runs from the conserved cysteine through the conserved F or W. D genes are given only for firm matches. Clone size appears in some rows only: once, few, many, or a class for an expanded clone.

j_call: TRBJ2-3; d_call: TRBD1; clone_size: NA; cdr3_length: 15; v_call: TRBV6-1; cdr3_nt: TGTGCCAGCAATGTGGAGACAGGGGGCACAGATACGCAGTATTTT; cdr3_aa: CASNVETGGTDTQYF
j_call: TRBJ2-7; d_call: TRBD1; clone_size: NA; cdr3_length: 17; v_call: TRBV28; cdr3_nt: TGTGCCAGCAGTCAATACCCATCCGGGACAGGGGTGTACGAGCAGTACTTC; cdr3_aa: CASSQYPSGTGVYEQYF
j_call: TRBJ1-2; d_call: NA; clone_size: once; cdr3_length: 15; v_call: TRBV11-2; cdr3_nt: TGTGCCAGCAGCTCTTATAACCCAGCTAACTATGGCTACACCTTC; cdr3_aa: CASSSYNPANYGYTF
j_call: TRBJ2-3; d_call: NA; clone_size: NA; cdr3_length: 16; v_call: TRBV10-3; cdr3_nt: TGTGCCATCAGTGTTAGGGGACCAGGGGGGCCAGATACGCAGTATTTT; cdr3_aa: CAISVRGPGGPDTQYF
j_call: TRBJ1-2; d_call: TRBD1; clone_size: NA; cdr3_length: 14; v_call: TRBV5-1; cdr3_nt: TGCGCCAGCAGCTTGACAGGGGAAATCTATGGCTACACCTTC; cdr3_aa: CASSLTGEIYGYTF
j_call: TRBJ1-5; d_call: TRBD1; clone_size: few; cdr3_length: 13; v_call: TRBV19; cdr3_nt: TGTGCCAGTCGGGACAGAGACAATCAGCCCCAGCATTTT; cdr3_aa: CASRDRDNQPQHF
j_call: TRBJ2-2; d_call: NA; clone_size: NA; cdr3_length: 16; v_call: TRBV7-9; cdr3_nt: TGTGCCAGCAGCTTAAAGTGGCAGGGGAACACCGGGGAGCTGTTTTTT; cdr3_aa: CASSLKWQGNTGELFF
j_call: TRBJ1-2; d_call: TRBD1; clone_size: few; cdr3_length: 13; v_call: TRBV2; cdr3_nt: TGTGCCAGCGAAAACAGGGGAGTCTATGGCTACACCTTC; cdr3_aa: CASENRGVYGYTF
j_call: TRBJ1-1; d_call: NA; clone_size: few; cdr3_length: 13; v_call: TRBV18; cdr3_nt: TGTGCCAGCTCCCGACAGGAGAACACTGAAGCTTTCTTT; cdr3_aa: CASSRQENTEAFF
j_call: TRBJ2-5; d_call: NA; clone_size: NA; cdr3_length: 13; v_call: TRBV5-1; cdr3_nt: TGCGCCAGCAGCTTGGAGGGGGAAGAGACCCAGTACTTC; cdr3_aa: CASSLEGEETQYF
j_call: TRBJ1-1; d_call: NA; clone_size: NA; cdr3_length: 15; v_call: TRBV11-2; cdr3_nt: TGTGCCAGCAGCTGGTGGGGGGTGAGGACCACTGAAGCTTTCTTT; cdr3_aa: CASSWWGVRTTEAFF
j_call: TRBJ2-4; d_call: TRBD1; clone_size: NA; cdr3_length: 18; v_call: TRBV7-2; cdr3_nt: TGTGCCAGCAGCCGGAGGACAGGGATTAACCTAGCCAAAAACATTCAGTACTTC; cdr3_aa: CASSRRTGINLAKNIQYF
j_call: TRBJ2-2; d_call: TRBD2; clone_size: NA; cdr3_length: 15; v_call: TRBV6-1; cdr3_nt: TGTGCCAGCACCCCGGGGGGGGCCGACACCGGGGAGCTGTTTTTT; cdr3_aa: CASTPGGADTGELFF
j_call: TRBJ1-5; d_call: NA; clone_size: NA; cdr3_length: 16; v_call: TRBV4-1; cdr3_nt: TGCGCCAGCAGCCAAGATGCCGGGTATAGCAATCAGCCCCAGCATTTT; cdr3_aa: CASSQDAGYSNQPQHF